The text below deals with one T cell receptor (beta chain). This sample is drawn from a study of blood T cell repertoires in COVID-19. Study background: The United States, Italy and Spain supplied acute and convalescent COVID-19 samples.

Trimming pared 7 bases from V and 0 bases from J, leaving 7 bases between. The CDR3 is 12 amino acids. CDR1 and CDR2 (germline): MDHEN, SYDVKM. Authors' methods: Reference gene primer amplification yielded estimated nucleated cell counts. Clones were read by immunoSEQ multiplex PCR, and TCRdb kept only the in-frame ones, dropping some. Clone size and the V and J calls come from that table; the DNA yielded D and trimming. This table holds 250,000 to 350,000 clones, around 89% found once. The source of this sequence is an older woman with acute or convalescent COVID-19. Specimen: peripheral blood. V is TRBV28 and J is TRBJ2-7; D is uncertain. Here the CDR3 reads CASIASSYEQYF. The CDR3 DNA follows: TGTGCCAGCATTGCGTCCTCCTACGAGCAGTACTTC.